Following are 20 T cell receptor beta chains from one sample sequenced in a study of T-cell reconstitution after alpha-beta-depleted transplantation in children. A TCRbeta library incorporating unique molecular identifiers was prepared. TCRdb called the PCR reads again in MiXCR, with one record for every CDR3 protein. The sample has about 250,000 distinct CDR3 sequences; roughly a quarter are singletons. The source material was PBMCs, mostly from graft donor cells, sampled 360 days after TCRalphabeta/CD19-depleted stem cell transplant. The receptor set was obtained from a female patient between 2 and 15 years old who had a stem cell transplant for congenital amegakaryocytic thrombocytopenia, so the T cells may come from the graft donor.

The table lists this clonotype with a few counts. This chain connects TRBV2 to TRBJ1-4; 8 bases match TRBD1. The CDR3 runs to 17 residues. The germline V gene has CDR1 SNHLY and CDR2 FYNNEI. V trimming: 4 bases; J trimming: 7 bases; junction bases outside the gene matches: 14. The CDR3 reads CASSVAQGALRGEKLFF. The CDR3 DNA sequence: TGTGCCAGCAGTGTGGCTCAGGGGGCCCTCCGGGGTGAAAAACTGTTTTTT.

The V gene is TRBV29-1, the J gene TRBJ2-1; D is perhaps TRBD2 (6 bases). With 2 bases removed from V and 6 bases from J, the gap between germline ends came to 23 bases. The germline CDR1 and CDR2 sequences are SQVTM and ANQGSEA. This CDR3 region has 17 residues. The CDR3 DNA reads TGCAGCGTTGAAACCCCGCGGGACGTATTCCCGACCAATGAGCAGTTCTTC. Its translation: CSVETPRDVFPTNEQFF.

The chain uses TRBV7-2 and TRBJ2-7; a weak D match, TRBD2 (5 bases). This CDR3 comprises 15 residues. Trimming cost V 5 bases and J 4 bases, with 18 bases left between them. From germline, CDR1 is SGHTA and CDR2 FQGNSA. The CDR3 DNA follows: TGTGCCAGCAGCCGAGGAGGACGACGTGGTTACGAGCAGTACTTC. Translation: CASSRGGRRGYEQYF.

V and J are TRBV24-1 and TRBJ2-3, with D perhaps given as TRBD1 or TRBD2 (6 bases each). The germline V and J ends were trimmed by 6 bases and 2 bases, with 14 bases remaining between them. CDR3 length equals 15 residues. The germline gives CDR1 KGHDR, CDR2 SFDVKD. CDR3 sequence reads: CATSSPGGFTDTQYF. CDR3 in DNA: TGTGCCACCAGTAGTCCCGGGGGCTTCACAGATACGCAGTATTTT.

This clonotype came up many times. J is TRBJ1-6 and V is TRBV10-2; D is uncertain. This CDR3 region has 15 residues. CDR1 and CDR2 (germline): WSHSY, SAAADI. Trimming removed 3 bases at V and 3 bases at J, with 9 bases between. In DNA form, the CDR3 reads TGCGCCAGCAGTGATCTGCAGATCTATAATTCACCCCTCCACTTT. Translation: CASSDLQIYNSPLHF.

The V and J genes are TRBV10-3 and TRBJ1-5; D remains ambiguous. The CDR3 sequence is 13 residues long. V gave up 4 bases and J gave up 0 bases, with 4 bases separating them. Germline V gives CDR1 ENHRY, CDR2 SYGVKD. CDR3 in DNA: TGTGCCATCAGTGTCGCTAGCAATCAGCCCCAGCATTTT. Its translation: CAISVASNQPQHF.

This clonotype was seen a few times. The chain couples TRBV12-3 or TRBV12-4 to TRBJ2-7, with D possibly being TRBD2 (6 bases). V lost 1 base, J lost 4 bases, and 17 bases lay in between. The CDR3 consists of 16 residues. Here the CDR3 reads CASSLDGTPGNYEQYF. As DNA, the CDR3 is TGTGCCAGCAGTTTAGACGGGACTCCCGGAAATTACGAGCAGTACTTC.

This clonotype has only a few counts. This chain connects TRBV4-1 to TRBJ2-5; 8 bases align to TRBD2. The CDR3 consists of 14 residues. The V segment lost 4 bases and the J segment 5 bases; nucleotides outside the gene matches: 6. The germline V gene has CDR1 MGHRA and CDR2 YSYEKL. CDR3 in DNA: TGCGCCAGCAGCCCCAGCGGGGGTAGGGAGACCCAGTACTTC. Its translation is CASSPSGGRETQYF.

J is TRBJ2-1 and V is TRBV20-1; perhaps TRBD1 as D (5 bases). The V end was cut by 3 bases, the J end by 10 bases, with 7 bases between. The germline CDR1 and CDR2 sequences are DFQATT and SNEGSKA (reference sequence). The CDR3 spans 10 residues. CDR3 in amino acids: CSASHREQFF. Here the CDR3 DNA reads TGCAGTGCTAGCCACAGGGAGCAGTTCTTC.

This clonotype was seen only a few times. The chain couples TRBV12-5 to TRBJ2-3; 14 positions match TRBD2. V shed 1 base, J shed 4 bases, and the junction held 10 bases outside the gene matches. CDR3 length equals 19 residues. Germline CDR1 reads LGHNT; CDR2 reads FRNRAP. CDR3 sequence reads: CASGLAAKTTSGRADTQYF. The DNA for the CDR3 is TGTGCTAGTGGTTTGGCGGCAAAGACGACTAGCGGGAGGGCAGATACGCAGTATTTT.

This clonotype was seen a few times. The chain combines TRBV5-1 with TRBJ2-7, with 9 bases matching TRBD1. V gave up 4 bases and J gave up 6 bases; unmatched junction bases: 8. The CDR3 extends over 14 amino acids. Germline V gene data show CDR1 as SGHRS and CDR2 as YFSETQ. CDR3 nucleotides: TGCGCCAGCAGCCCGTGGACAGGGGAGGGCGAGCAGTACTTC. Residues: CASSPWTGEGEQYF. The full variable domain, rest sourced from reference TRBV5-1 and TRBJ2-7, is KAGVTQTPRYLIKTRGQQVTLSCSPISGHRSVSWYQQTPGQGLQFLFEYFSETQRNKGNFPGRFSGRQFSNSRSEMNVSTLELGDSALYLCASSPWTGEGEQYFGPGTRLTVT.

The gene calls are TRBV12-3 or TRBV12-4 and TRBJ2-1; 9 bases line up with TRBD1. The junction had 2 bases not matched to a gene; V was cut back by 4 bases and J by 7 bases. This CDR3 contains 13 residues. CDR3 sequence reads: CASSWDRENEQFF. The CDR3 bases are TGTGCCAGCAGTTGGGACAGGGAGAATGAGCAGTTCTTC.

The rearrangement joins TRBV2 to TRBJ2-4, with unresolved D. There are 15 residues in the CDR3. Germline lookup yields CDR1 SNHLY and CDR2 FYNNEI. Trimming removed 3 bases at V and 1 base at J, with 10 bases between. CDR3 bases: TGTGCCAGCAGTGATCCAGCTGCCGCCAAAAACATTCAGTACTTC. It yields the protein CASSDPAAAKNIQYF.

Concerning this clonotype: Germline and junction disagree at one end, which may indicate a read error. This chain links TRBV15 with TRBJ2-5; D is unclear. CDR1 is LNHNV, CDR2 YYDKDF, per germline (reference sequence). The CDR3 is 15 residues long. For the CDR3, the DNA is TGTGCCACCAGCAGAAAGTCGATCCACCAAGAGACCCTGTACTTC. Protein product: CATSRKSIHQETLYF.

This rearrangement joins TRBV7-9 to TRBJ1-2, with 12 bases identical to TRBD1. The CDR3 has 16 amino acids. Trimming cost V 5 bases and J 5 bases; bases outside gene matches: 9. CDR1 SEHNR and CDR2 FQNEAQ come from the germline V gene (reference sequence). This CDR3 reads CASSRTGTGGGYGYTF. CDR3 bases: TGTGCCAGCAGCCGGACCGGGACAGGGGGCGGTTATGGCTACACCTTC. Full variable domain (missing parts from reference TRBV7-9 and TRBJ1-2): DTGVSQNPRHKITKRGQNVTFRCDPISEHNRLYWYRQTLGQGPEFLTYFQNEAQLEKSRLLSDRFSAERPKGSFSTLEIQRTEQGDSAMYLCASSRTGTGGGYGYTFGSGTRLTVV.

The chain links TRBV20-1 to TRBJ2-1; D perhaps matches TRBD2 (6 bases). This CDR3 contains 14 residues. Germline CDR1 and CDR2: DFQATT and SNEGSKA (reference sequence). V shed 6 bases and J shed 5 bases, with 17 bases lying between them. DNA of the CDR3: TGCAGTGCAGAGACGCCTAGCGTTGACAATGAGCAGTTCTTC. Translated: CSAETPSVDNEQFF.

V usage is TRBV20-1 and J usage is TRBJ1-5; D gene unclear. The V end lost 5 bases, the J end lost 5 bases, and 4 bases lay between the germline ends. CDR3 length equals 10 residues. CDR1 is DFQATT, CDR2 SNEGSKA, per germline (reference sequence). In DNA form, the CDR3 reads TGCAGTGCTGGTTATCAGCCCCAGCATTTT. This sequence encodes CSAGYQPQHF.

Here the CDR3 DNA reads TGTGCCAGCAGCGCGGCCGGGAAACCCTCCTATAATTCACCCCTCCACTTT. Translating it yields CASSAAGKPSYNSPLHF. V is TRBV5-6 and J is TRBJ1-6; D uncertain. The CDR3 runs to 17 residues. The V gene's germline CDR1 is SGHDT and CDR2 YYEEEE. The V end was cut by 4 bases, the J end by 0 bases, with 14 bases between.

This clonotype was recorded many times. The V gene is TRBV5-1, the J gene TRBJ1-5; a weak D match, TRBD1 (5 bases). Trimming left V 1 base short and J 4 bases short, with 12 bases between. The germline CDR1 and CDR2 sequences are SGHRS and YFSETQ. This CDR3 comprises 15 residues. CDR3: CASSLLAGRNQPQHF. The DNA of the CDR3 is TGCGCCAGCAGCTTGTTAGCAGGGAGGAATCAGCCCCAGCATTTT.

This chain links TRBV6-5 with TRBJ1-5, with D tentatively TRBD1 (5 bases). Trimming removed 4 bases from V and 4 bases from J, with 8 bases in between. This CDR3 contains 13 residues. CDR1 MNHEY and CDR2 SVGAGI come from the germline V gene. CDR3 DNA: TGTGCCAGCAGTTCCAACAGGAATCAGCCCCAGCATTTT. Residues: CASSSNRNQPQHF.